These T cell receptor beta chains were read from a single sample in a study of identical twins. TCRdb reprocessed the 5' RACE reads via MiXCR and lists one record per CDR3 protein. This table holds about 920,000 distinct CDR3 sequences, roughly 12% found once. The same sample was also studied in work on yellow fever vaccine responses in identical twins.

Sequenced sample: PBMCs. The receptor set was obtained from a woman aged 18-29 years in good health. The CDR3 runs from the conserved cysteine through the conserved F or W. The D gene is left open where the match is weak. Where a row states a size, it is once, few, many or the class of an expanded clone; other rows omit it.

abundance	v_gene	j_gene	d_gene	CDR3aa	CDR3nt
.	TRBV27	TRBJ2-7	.	CASSPRLSPYEQYF	TGTGCCAGCAGTCCAAGACTAAGTCCCTACGAGCAGTACTTC
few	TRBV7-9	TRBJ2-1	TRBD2	CASSFQGLAGGNEQFF	TGTGCCAGCAGTTTCCAGGGACTAGCGGGGGGCAATGAGCAGTTCTTC
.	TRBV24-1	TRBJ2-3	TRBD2	CATSDFRAGGTTDTQYF	TGTGCCACCAGTGATTTCCGTGCGGGAGGTACCACAGATACGCAGTATTTT
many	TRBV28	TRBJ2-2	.	CASSPGGWGIPNTGELFF	TGTGCCAGCAGTCCCGGTGGGTGGGGGATTCCGAACACCGGGGAGCTGTTTTTT
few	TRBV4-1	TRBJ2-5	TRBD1	CASSQRTGPQETQYF	TGCGCCAGCAGCCAAAGGACAGGACCCCAAGAGACCCAGTACTTC
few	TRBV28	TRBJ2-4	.	CASSKTNGPAKNIQYF	TGTGCCAGCAGCAAGACGAATGGACCGGCCAAAAACATTCAGTACTTC
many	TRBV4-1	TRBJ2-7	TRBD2	CASSQTGWSGSNEQYF	TGCGCCAGCAGCCAAACGGGCTGGAGCGGGAGTAACGAGCAGTACTTC
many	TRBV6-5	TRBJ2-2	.	CASSYGNRGSGELFF	TGTGCCAGCAGTTACGGGAACCGTGGCTCCGGGGAGCTGTTTTTT
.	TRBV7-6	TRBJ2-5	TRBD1	CASSLEGTGQTQYF	TGTGCCAGCAGCTTAGAGGGGACAGGACAGACCCAGTACTTC
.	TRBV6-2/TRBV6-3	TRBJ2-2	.	CASSYSEQGELFF	TGTGCCAGCAGTTACTCAGAACAAGGGGAGCTGTTTTTT
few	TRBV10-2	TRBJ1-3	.	CASSGISDGNTIYF	TGCGCCAGCAGCGGCATATCAGATGGAAACACCATATATTTT
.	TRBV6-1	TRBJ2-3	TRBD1	CASRGSGTGRFTQYF	TGTGCCAGCAGGGGCTCCGGGACAGGTCGATTTACGCAGTATTTT
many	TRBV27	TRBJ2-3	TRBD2	CASSSHSGGGQYF	TGTGCCAGCAGTTCCCACAGCGGCGGGGGGCAGTATTTT
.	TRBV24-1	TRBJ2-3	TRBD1	CATKDRVWNTQYF	TGTGCCACCAAAGACAGGGTTTGGAATACGCAGTATTTT
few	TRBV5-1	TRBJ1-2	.	CASSYGADGYTF	TGCGCCAGCAGTTATGGCGCGGATGGCTACACCTTC
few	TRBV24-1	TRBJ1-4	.	CATSDSGGGEKLFF	TGTGCCACCAGTGACTCCGGGGGCGGCGAAAAACTGTTTTTT
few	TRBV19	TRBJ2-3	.	CASSPRDRLGRDTQYF	TGTGCCAGTAGTCCCCGGGACCGTCTAGGGCGAGATACGCAGTATTTT
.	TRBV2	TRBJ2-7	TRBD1	CASSEETGQSYEQYF	TGTGCCAGCAGTGAAGAGACGGGACAGAGCTACGAGCAGTACTTC
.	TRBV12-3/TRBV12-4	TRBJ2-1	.	CASSLDGQYNEQFF	TGTGCCAGCAGCCTAGATGGACAGTACAATGAGCAGTTCTTC
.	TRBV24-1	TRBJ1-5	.	CATQDGGSNQPQHF	TGTGCCACCCAGGATGGGGGTAGCAATCAGCCCCAGCATTTT
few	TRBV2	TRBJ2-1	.	CASSLEGVEEQFF	TGTGCCAGCAGTCTTGAGGGGGTGGAGGAGCAGTTCTTC
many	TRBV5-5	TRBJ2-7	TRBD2	CASSLEGTSGSLSYEQYF	TGTGCCAGCAGCTTGGAAGGGACTAGCGGGAGTCTAAGCTACGAGCAGTACTTC
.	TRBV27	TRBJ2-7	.	CASSSRGGATYEQYF	TGTGCCAGCAGTTCAAGAGGAGGGGCCACCTACGAGCAGTACTTC
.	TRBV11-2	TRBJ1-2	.	CASSLYLYGYTF	TGTGCCAGCAGCCTCTACCTCTATGGCTACACCTTC
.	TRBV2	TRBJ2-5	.	CASSGEQGLGETQYF	TGTGCCAGCAGCGGGGAACAGGGTTTAGGAGAGACCCAGTACTTC
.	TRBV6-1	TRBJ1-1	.	CASSLSSKTANTEAFF	TGTGCCAGCAGTCTCAGCTCAAAAACAGCGAACACTGAAGCTTTCTTT
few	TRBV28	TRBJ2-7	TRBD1	CASSSGQVGPYEQYF	TGTGCCAGCAGTTCAGGACAGGTAGGCCCCTACGAGCAGTACTTC
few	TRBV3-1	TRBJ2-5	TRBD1	CASSPRQGATQYF	TGTGCCAGCAGCCCCCGACAGGGTGCGACCCAGTACTTC
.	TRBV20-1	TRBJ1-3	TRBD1	CSARLLGQAGNTIYF	TGCAGTGCTAGACTCCTCGGACAGGCAGGAAACACCATATATTTT
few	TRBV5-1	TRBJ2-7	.	CASRFGVGASSYEQYF	TGCGCCAGCAGATTTGGAGTAGGGGCGTCCTCCTACGAGCAGTACTTC
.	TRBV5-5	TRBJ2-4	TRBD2	CASSLGREGIQYF	TGTGCCAGCAGCTTGGGACGGGAGGGCATTCAGTACTTC
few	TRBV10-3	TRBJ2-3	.	CAISPDPDTQYF	TGTGCCATCAGCCCGGACCCAGATACGCAGTATTTT
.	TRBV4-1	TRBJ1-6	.	CASSQATRDPLHF	TGCGCCAGCAGCCAAGCGACTCGAGATCCCCTCCACTTT
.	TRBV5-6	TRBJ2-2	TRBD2	CASSLPDGSGGAVAGELFF	TGTGCCAGCAGCCTCCCCGATGGTAGCGGGGGGGCCGTCGCCGGGGAGCTGTTTTTT
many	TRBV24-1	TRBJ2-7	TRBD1	CATSDSGTGFYEQYF	TGTGCCACCAGTGACTCCGGGACAGGGTTCTACGAGCAGTACTTC
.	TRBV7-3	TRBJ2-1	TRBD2	CASSQPPTSAVILNEQFF	TGTGCCAGCAGCCAGCCCCCGACTAGCGCTGTAATTCTTAATGAGCAGTTCTTC
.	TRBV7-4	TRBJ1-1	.	CTCSFQGMGSGRMTEAFF	TGTACCTGCAGTTTCCAAGGGATGGGATCCGGTAGGATGACTGAAGCTTTCTTT
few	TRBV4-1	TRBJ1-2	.	CASSHAPASEYGYTF	TGCGCCAGCAGCCATGCCCCGGCCAGTGAATATGGCTACACCTTC
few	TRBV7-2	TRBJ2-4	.	CASSLEWTPENIQYF	TGTGCCAGCAGCTTAGAATGGACCCCCGAAAACATTCAGTACTTC
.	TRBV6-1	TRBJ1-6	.	CASRFGGNSPLHF	TGTGCCAGCAGGTTTGGGGGTAATTCACCCCTCCACTTT
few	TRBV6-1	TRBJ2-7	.	CARIRHAQGSGTTYEQYF	TGTGCCAGGATCCGGCACGCCCAAGGGAGCGGAACAACCTACGAGCAGTACTTC
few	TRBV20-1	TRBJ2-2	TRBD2	CSANGLAGELFF	TGCAGTGCTAACGGACTAGCGGGGGAGCTGTTTTTT
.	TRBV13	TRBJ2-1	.	CASSLPGTFYNEQFF	TGTGCCAGCAGCTTACCGGGAACGTTCTACAATGAGCAGTTCTTC
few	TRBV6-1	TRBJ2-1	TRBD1	CASIPQGDRGDNEQFF	TGTGCCAGCATCCCCCAGGGGGACAGGGGGGACAATGAGCAGTTCTTC
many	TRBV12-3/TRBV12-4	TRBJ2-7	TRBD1	CASSRQGAYEQYF	TGTGCCAGCAGCAGACAGGGGGCCTACGAGCAGTACTTC
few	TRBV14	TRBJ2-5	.	CASRETGSETQYF	TGTGCCAGCAGGGAGACGGGCTCGGAGACCCAGTACTTC
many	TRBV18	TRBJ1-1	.	CASSPGVNTEAFF	TGTGCCAGCTCACCGGGGGTGAACACTGAAGCTTTCTTT
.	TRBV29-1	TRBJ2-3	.	CSVERQSSTDTQYF	TGCAGCGTTGAACGGCAGTCGAGCACAGATACGCAGTATTTT
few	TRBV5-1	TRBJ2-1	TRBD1	CATSTTGTGGGYNEQFF	TGCGCCACCTCTACGACCGGGACAGGGGGCGGCTACAATGAGCAGTTCTTC
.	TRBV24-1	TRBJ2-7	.	CATSDSDTGFEQYF	TGTGCCACCAGTGATAGTGATACAGGGTTCGAGCAGTACTTC
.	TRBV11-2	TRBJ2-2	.	CASKPRTTSRGDHTGELFF	TGTGCCAGCAAGCCCCGCACGACATCAAGGGGGGATCACACCGGGGAGCTGTTTTTT